One and the same sample provided the 28 T cell receptor beta chains below, sequenced in a study of blood T cells in healthy people across ages. The use of a sample-barcoded 5' primer and a J-beta primer mix characterized a second PCR of about 7 to 12 cycles. MiXCR, run by TCRdb on the 5' RACE reads, gives a single entry per CDR3 protein. Of hundreds of thousands of distinct CDR3 sequences detected, approximately 55% appear once; the ten largest clones hold roughly two fifths. Sequenced material: blood. The receptors shown here come from a man aged 80 or over in good health.

The CDR3 sequence: CSASSENTGELFF. The CDR3 DNA is TGCAGTGCTAGTAGCGAGAACACCGGGGAGCTGTTTTTT. This chain connects TRBV20-1 to TRBJ2-2; the D gene is possibly TRBD2 (5 bases). The V and J ends lost 3 bases and 1 base respectively, with 6 bases between them. The CDR3 is 13 residues long. The germline V gene has CDR1 DFQATT and CDR2 SNEGSKA (reference sequence).

This clonotype was observed a few times. V and J are TRBV7-2 and TRBJ2-7; tentative D call: TRBD2 (6 bases). V was trimmed by 1 base and J by 0 bases, leaving 13 bases between them. The CDR3 runs to 16 residues. Germline V gene data show CDR1 as SGHTA and CDR2 as FQGNSA. The CDR3 DNA reads as TGTGCCAGCAGCTTAGGGGTAGCGGCCCGCTCCTACGAGCAGTACTTC. Residues: CASSLGVAARSYEQYF.

J is TRBJ2-5 and V is TRBV24-1; no reliable D call. The V gene lost 4 bases and the J gene lost 2 bases, with 16 bases spanning the gap. The CDR3 covers 16 residues. Germline V lookup: CDR1 KGHDR, CDR2 SFDVKD. This CDR3 is CATSDPTRRPQETQYF. The CDR3 region has the DNA TGTGCCACCAGTGACCCGACTCGAAGGCCGCAAGAGACCCAGTACTTC.

The chain uses TRBV2 and TRBJ2-1; no firm D call. Germline loops: CDR1 SNHLY, CDR2 FYNNEI. The CDR3 contains 13 residues. The V gene lost 8 bases and the J gene lost 3 bases, with 11 bases spanning the gap. This CDR3 reads CASLLTSYNEQFF. CDR3 in DNA: TGTGCCAGCCTCCTTACGAGCTACAATGAGCAGTTCTTC.

CDR3 protein: CSAGYTGELFF. CDR3 DNA sequence: TGCAGCGCAGGGTACACCGGGGAGCTGTTTTTT. J is TRBJ2-2 and V is TRBV29-1, with D perhaps matching TRBD1 (5 bases). The germline V gene has CDR1 SQVTM and CDR2 ANQGSEA. V lost 7 bases and J 3 bases, leaving 6 bases between the germline ends. This CDR3 region has 11 residues.

Notes on this clonotype: The junction shows a germline mismatch at one end, possibly a read error. This chain uses TRBV20-1 with TRBJ2-4, with D possibly called TRBD1 or TRBD2 (7 bases each). The germline V gene has CDR1 DFQATT and CDR2 SNEGSKA (reference sequence). The CDR3 runs 15 residues. The CDR3 region has the DNA TGCAGTTCCTCAGGGGGGGAGGGAGCCGAAAACATTCAGTACTTC. This encodes CSSSGGEGAENIQYF.

This chain links TRBV24-1 with TRBJ2-3; D unresolved. The germline V gene encodes CDR1 KGHDR and CDR2 SFDVKD. The V end was cut by 4 bases, the J end by 2 bases, with 6 bases between. This CDR3 region has 13 residues. This CDR3 reads CATSERNTDTQYF. CDR3 sequence (DNA): TGTGCCACCAGTGAACGGAACACAGATACGCAGTATTTT.

The sample holds a few counts of this clonotype. The gene calls are TRBV27 and TRBJ2-5, with 8 bases fitting TRBD1. CDR3 length: 13 residues. Trimming at V came to 6 bases and at J to 5 bases, leaving 5 bases not matched to a gene. Germline V gene sequence: CDR1 MNHEY, CDR2 SMNVEV (reference sequence). The CDR3 nucleotides read TGTGCCAGCAGCCACAGGGGGAAGGAGACCCAGTACTTC. It yields the protein CASSHRGKETQYF.

V and J are TRBV6-2 or TRBV6-3 and TRBJ2-7, with D perhaps TRBD1 (6 bases). V was trimmed by 5 bases and J by 2 bases, leaving 16 bases between them. There are 15 residues in the CDR3. Germline-derived CDR1 and CDR2 are MNHEY and SVGEGT. CDR3 loop: CASSTRNRAAYEQYF. CDR3 coding DNA: TGTGCCAGCAGTACGCGTAACAGGGCCGCCTACGAGCAGTACTTC.

This clonotype was picked up a small number of times. The chain employs TRBV20-1 and TRBJ1-2, with D uncertain. Germline V gene sequence: CDR1 DFQATT, CDR2 SNEGSKA (reference sequence). V was shortened by 6 bases and J by 5 bases, with 10 bases between the two germline ends. This CDR3 is 11 amino acids long. CDR3: CSANQIYGYTF. The CDR3 nucleotides read TGCAGTGCAAACCAGATATATGGCTACACCTTC.

This rearrangement joins TRBV6-6 to TRBJ1-2; weak D call: TRBD1 (5 bases). Trimming cost V 7 bases and J 2 bases, with 14 bases left between them. The length of the CDR3 is 14 residues. From germline, CDR1 is MNHNY and CDR2 SVGAGI (reference sequence). The CDR3 bases are TGTGCCAGCACCCGGGACGGAACAAACTATGGCTACACCTTC. Its translation is CASTRDGTNYGYTF.

The chain has TRBV19 and TRBJ2-6, with D hard to call. The CDR3 is made up of 14 amino acids. V dropped 7 bases and J dropped 0 bases, with 7 bases sitting between them. From germline, CDR1 is LNHDA and CDR2 SQIVND (reference sequence). As DNA, the CDR3 is TGTGCCAGTACCCACTCCTCTGGGGCCAACGTCCTGACTTTC. It is translated as CASTHSSGANVLTF.

Of note for this clonotype: One junction end does not reproduce the germline sequence, and a read error may be involved. The V and J genes are TRBV7-7 and TRBJ2-4; no definite D call. This CDR3 has 13 residues. CDR1 and CDR2 (germline): SSHAT, FNYEAQ (reference sequence). Here the CDR3 DNA reads TGTGCTAGCAGCGCGGCGGTCTACAATGAGCAGTACTTC. Protein product: CASSAAVYNEQYF.

The chain links TRBV7-8 to TRBJ2-1; 15 nucleotides line up with TRBD2. The CDR3 covers 17 residues. V lost 1 base to trimming and J lost 9 bases; unmatched junction nucleotides: 7. CDR1 is SGHVS, CDR2 FQNEAQ, per germline. CDR3 in amino acids: CASSLGRTSGRATEQFF. The CDR3 DNA is TGTGCCAGCAGCTTAGGGAGGACTAGCGGGAGGGCCACTGAGCAGTTCTTC. The full variable domain, completed using reference TRBV7-8 and TRBJ2-1, is GAGVSQSPRYKVAKRGQDVALRCDPISGHVSLFWYQQALGQGPEFLTYFQNEAQLDKSGLPSDRFFAERPEGSVSTLKIQRTQQEDSAVYLCASSLGRTSGRATEQFFGPGTRLTVL.

The chain links TRBV3-1 to TRBJ2-1, with D hard to call. The CDR3 is 13 amino acids. Between the trimmed V and J ends, which lost 4 bases and 4 bases, there was a span of 8 bases. The germline CDR1 and CDR2 sequences are LGHDT and YNNKEL (reference sequence). The CDR3, as DNA: TGTGCCAGCAGCCCCCACACATACAATGAGCAGTTCTTC. It yields the protein CASSPHTYNEQFF.

The genes are TRBV4-1 and TRBJ2-3; 10 positions match TRBD2. Trimming at V came to 0 bases and at J to 14 bases, leaving 23 bases not matched to a gene. The CDR3 is made up of 19 amino acids. In germline, CDR1 is MGHRA, CDR2 YSYEKL. CDR3 residues: CASSQEARLAGQIHRYAYF. CDR3 nucleotide sequence: TGCGCCAGCAGCCAAGAAGCTAGACTAGCGGGCCAGATCCACAGATACGCGTATTTT.

The chain is built from TRBV20-1 and TRBJ1-4; D not certain. With 3 bases removed from V and 6 bases from J, the gap between germline ends came to 11 bases. Germline-derived CDR1 and CDR2 are DFQATT and SNEGSKA (reference sequence). The CDR3 loop spans 13 amino acids. The CDR3 DNA is TGCAGTGCTAGCCCCGTGGTAGATGAAAAACTGTTTTTT. It yields the protein CSASPVVDEKLFF.

The chain recombines TRBV4-1 with TRBJ2-4, with a tentative D call TRBD2 (6 bases). The germline CDR1 and CDR2 sequences are MGHRA and YSYEKL. The CDR3 extends over 15 amino acids. The germline V and J ends were trimmed by 0 bases and 13 bases, with 19 bases remaining between them. CDR3 loop: CASSQDGTLHNEQYF. DNA for the CDR3: TGCGCCAGCAGCCAAGATGGGACTTTACATAATGAGCAGTACTTC.

The CDR3 DNA sequence: TGCAGCGTTAGCAGGGGGAACAATGAGCAGTACTTC. It codes for CSVSRGNNEQYF. This chain uses TRBV29-1 with TRBJ2-7; 7 nucleotides align to TRBD1. This CDR3 region has 12 residues. Trimming removed 5 bases from V and 7 bases from J; junction bases left unmatched: 8. In germline, CDR1 is SQVTM, CDR2 ANQGSEA.

The chain recombines TRBV7-8 with TRBJ1-5; D remains ambiguous. Trimming pared 4 bases from V and 11 bases from J, leaving 9 bases between. Germline CDR1 and CDR2: SGHVS and FQNEAQ. The CDR3 runs 11 residues. CDR3 sequence reads: CASSSGGSQHF. The CDR3 nucleotides read TGTGCCAGCAGCTCTGGAGGGTCCCAGCATTTT. Supplemented by reference TRBV7-8 and TRBJ1-5, the full variable domain reads GAGVSQSPRYKVAKRGQDVALRCDPISGHVSLFWYQQALGQGPEFLTYFQNEAQLDKSGLPSDRFFAERPEGSVSTLKIQRTQQEDSAVYLCASSSGGSQHFGDGTRLSIL.

The chain uses TRBV7-9 and TRBJ2-3; D may correspond to TRBD1 or TRBD2 (5 bases each). Trimming pared 5 bases from V and 3 bases from J, leaving 15 bases between. CDR1 and CDR2 from the germline V gene are SEHNR and FQNEAQ (reference sequence). CDR3 length: 15 amino acids. The CDR3 region has the DNA TGTGCCAGCAGCCCACGGGGCACTCAGACAGATACGCAGTATTTT. Protein product: CASSPRGTQTDTQYF.

This clonotype appeared a few times. The gene calls are TRBV29-1 and TRBJ2-5, with no clear D. The CDR3 contains 12 residues. V dropped 2 bases and J dropped 2 bases, with 6 bases sitting between them. In germline, CDR1 is SQVTM, CDR2 ANQGSEA. DNA of the CDR3: TGCAGCGTTGAAATCCAGCAAGAGACCCAGTACTTC. It encodes CSVEIQQETQYF.

The chain employs TRBV7-8 and TRBJ2-1; a possible D gene is TRBD2 (5 bases). V was clipped by 2 bases and J by 9 bases, with 11 bases between them. Germline lookup yields CDR1 SGHVS and CDR2 FQNEAQ. The CDR3 has 13 residues. This CDR3 is CASSLIATGEQFF. CDR3 DNA sequence: TGTGCCAGCAGCTTAATAGCGACGGGTGAGCAGTTCTTC.

The chain links TRBV5-1 to TRBJ2-4; D not certain. The CDR3 runs 15 residues. Germline loops: CDR1 SGHRS, CDR2 YFSETQ. Trimming took off 3 bases at V and 0 bases at J, with 10 bases between the two ends. Here the CDR3 reads CASSSALVAKNIQYF. DNA for the CDR3: TGCGCCAGCAGCTCCGCTTTGGTAGCCAAAAACATTCAGTACTTC.

V and J are TRBV29-1 and TRBJ1-4; no clear D. With 6 bases removed from V and 8 bases from J, the gap between germline ends came to 16 bases. The germline gives CDR1 SQVTM, CDR2 ANQGSEA. CDR3 size: 13 residues. For the CDR3, the DNA is TGCAGCGTCAGGATGGTACTCGGAGAAAAACTGTTTTTT. This gives the protein CSVRMVLGEKLFF.

The CDR3 here is CSARKLASPDEYF. The CDR3 DNA reads as TGCAGTGCTAGAAAACTAGCGTCTCCGGACGAGTACTTC. The chain links TRBV20-1 to TRBJ2-5, with 7 bases lining up with TRBD2. This CDR3 is 13 amino acids long. Per germline, CDR1 DFQATT and CDR2 SNEGSKA (reference sequence). The V and J ends lost 2 bases and 12 bases, in that order; junction bases with no gene match: 12.

This clonotype was detected only once. The J gene is TRBJ2-4, the V gene TRBV20-1, with 8 bases identical to TRBD2. The last part of the DNA fits TRBJ2-5 better; the J call may be wrong. This CDR3 has 13 residues. CDR1 DFQATT and CDR2 SNEGSKA come from the germline V gene (reference sequence). The CDR3 sequence: CSAPAGAQETQYF. In nucleotides, the CDR3 is TGCAGTGCTCCAGCGGGAGCCCAAGAGACCCAGTACTTC.

The CDR3 region has the DNA TGCGCCAGCAGCTTTGCTAGCGGGGGTGCGGATACGCAGTATTTT. The encoded protein is CASSFASGGADTQYF. This chain links TRBV5-1 with TRBJ2-3, with 10 bases matching TRBD2. Losses at the gene ends were 2 bases for V and 6 bases for J; bases not matched to a gene: 6. The CDR3 extends over 15 amino acids. Germline CDR1 is SGHRS and CDR2 is YFSETQ.